The T cell receptor beta chain under discussion was sequenced for a study of blood T cell repertoires in COVID-19. Study-level information: COVID-19 samples collected from the United States, Italy and Spain covered acute and convalescent phases. From T cells, B-cell-depleted T cells, or PBMCs came the material, which was cDNA or gDNA.

CDR3 length equals 14 residues. CDR1 is ENHRY, CDR2 SYGVKD, per germline. The V and J ends lost 6 bases and 1 base respectively, with 7 bases between them. Participants, about 18 to 95 years old, spanned approximately 25 US areas. As originally analysed: Amplification of reference gene primers was used by the study to estimate nucleated cell counts. Produced via immunoSEQ multiplex PCR; TCRdb's table is partial and in-frame only. V, J and clone size derive from that table, while D and trimming were established from the DNA sequence. Found here are about 430,000 clones, roughly nine tenths of them singletons; the top ten hold more than 0.95%.

This sequence joins TRBV10-3 and TRBJ2-6; possibly TRBD1 for D (6 bases). The specimen was PBMCs or T cells enriched from blood (not recorded which). The sequence was obtained from a man aged 30 to 39 who had recovered from COVID-19. The CDR3 loop reads CAIRGQSGANVLTF. Here the CDR3 DNA reads TGTGCCATCAGAGGACAGTCTGGGGCCAACGTCCTGACTTTC.